This T cell receptor beta chain was recorded in a study of cytomegalovirus exposure and HLA in healthy donors. This CDR3 spans 16 amino acids. V was clipped by 0 bases and J by 11 bases; unmatched bases: 9. Germline-derived CDR1 and CDR2 are LNHNV and YYDKDF (reference sequence). PCR used 60 Vbeta primers and 13 Jbeta primers. TCRdb's table, derived via immunoSEQ multiplex PCR, lists solely in-frame clones and lacks some. Recorded here are 65,000 to 90,000 clones; the top ten clones represent roughly 2.3%. In the case of this clone: The antigen is undetermined.

Study results and caveats: The number of N-insertions in an Asian-associated ancestry cluster was reportedly below the roughly 700-donor mean in a later analysis. Confirmation in vitro established that a few CMV-associated chains were specific for CMV antigens. Links to common viral pathogens appeared, in a later analysis, for several of the most significant clusters. About 87% or about 30% of the time was how often most TCR beta V segments were productive, according to an earlier analysis.

The sample consisted of PBMCs. The source is a female donor in good health and CMV-seropositive. This sequence joins TRBV15 and TRBJ1-6; 8 bases are shared with TRBD1. The CDR3 coding sequence is TGTGCCACCAGCAGAGATCCCGACAGGGGTTTGGCACCCCTCCACTTT. Protein sequence: CATSRDPDRGLAPLHF. The entire variable domain, with the rest obtained from reference TRBV15 and TRBJ1-6, is as follows: DAMVIQNPRYQVTQFGKPVTLSCSQTLNHNVMYWYQQKSSQAPKLLFHYYDKDFNNEADTPDNFQSRRPNTSFCFLDIRSPGLGDTAMYLCATSRDPDRGLAPLHFGNGTRLTVT.